Following are 21 T cell receptor beta chains from one sample sequenced in a study of T cells in localized non-small cell lung cancer. Sequencing was performed with immunoSEQ multiplex PCR; in TCRdb, only in-frame clones are kept and a portion is missing. The sample has around 26,000 clones, 65% to 85% seen once. Sequences were derived from peripheral blood, sampled before any cancer treatment. The receptors come from a man aged 35-75 years with stage III squamous cell lung carcinoma.

The CDR3 here is CASSAGGEQYV. As DNA, the CDR3 is TGTGCCAGCAGTGCCGGGGGGGAGCAGTACGTC. This chain uses TRBV6-1 with TRBJ2-7; 7 bases agree with TRBD2. Germline trimming cut 4 bases from V and 7 bases from J; bases unmatched to any gene: 1. The germline CDR1 and CDR2 sequences are MNHNS and SASEGT. The CDR3 covers 11 residues.

DNA for the CDR3: TGCGCCAGCAGCTTGCCCAGGGACCCCGATCAGCCCCAGCATTTT. This sequence encodes CASSLPRDPDQPQHF. J is TRBJ1-5 and V is TRBV5-1; weak D call: TRBD1 (5 bases). The germline V gene encodes CDR1 SGHRS and CDR2 YFSETQ. V was cut by 1 base and J by 5 bases, with 13 bases left in between. CDR3 length equals 15 residues.

The rearrangement links TRBV4-2 to TRBJ2-5; D is unclear. Germline assignment: CDR1 LGHNA and CDR2 YNFKEQ. Trimming took 0 bases from V and 1 from J, leaving 6 bases between them. This CDR3 spans 14 amino acids. The CDR3 sequence is CASSQDAAQETQYF. The CDR3 DNA follows: TGTGCCAGCAGCCAAGACGCGGCCCAAGAGACCCAGTACTTC.

The V and J genes are TRBV5-1 and TRBJ1-3; the D gene is possibly TRBD1 (5 bases). Trimming removed 3 bases at V and 2 bases at J, with 9 bases between. The CDR3 is 14 amino acids. Germline V gives CDR1 SGHRS, CDR2 YFSETQ. The CDR3 protein is CASSSGGTGNTIYF. The CDR3 DNA is TGCGCCAGCAGCTCCGGGGGGACTGGAAACACCATATATTTT. Variable domain in full (rest from reference TRBV5-1 and TRBJ1-3): KAGVTQTPRYLIKTRGQQVTLSCSPISGHRSVSWYQQTPGQGLQFLFEYFSETQRNKGNFPGRFSGRQFSNSRSEMNVSTLELGDSALYLCASSSGGTGNTIYFGEGSWLTVV.

This clone was seen only a few times. The rearrangement links TRBV5-4 to TRBJ1-1; D uncertain. There are 12 residues in the CDR3. CDR1 and CDR2 (germline): SGHNT, YYREEE (reference sequence). V was trimmed by 2 bases and J by 3 bases, leaving 5 bases between them. The CDR3 region is CASSLLDTEAFF. The CDR3 DNA reads as TGTGCCAGCAGCTTACTGGACACTGAAGCTTTCTTT.

The V gene is TRBV28, the J gene TRBJ1-5, with TRBD1 as a possible D gene (5 bases). Germline V gives CDR1 MDHEN, CDR2 SYDVKM. CDR3 size: 16 residues. V dropped 6 bases and J dropped 7 bases, with 22 bases sitting between them. The CDR3, as DNA: TGTGCCAGCAGGCCTGGGGGGACGGTAGAATCGCAGCCCCAGCATTTT. It encodes CASRPGGTVESQPQHF.

V usage is TRBV11-2 and J usage is TRBJ2-7, with a tentative D call TRBD1 (6 bases). Germline V gives CDR1 SGHAT, CDR2 FQNNGV. V was shortened by 0 bases and J by 4 bases, with 16 bases between the two germline ends. This CDR3 has 16 amino acids. The CDR3 is CASSLDYQGLGYEQYV. CDR3 bases: TGTGCCAGCAGCTTAGATTACCAGGGGCTTGGGTACGAGCAGTACGTC.

The V and J genes are TRBV14 and TRBJ1-2; no reliable D call. The CDR3 covers 15 residues. V lost 0 bases and J 3 bases, leaving 11 bases between the germline ends. Germline V gene lookup returns CDR1 SGHDN and CDR2 FVKESK. CDR3 protein: CASSQDGQVHYGYTF. For the CDR3, the DNA is TGTGCCAGCAGCCAAGACGGGCAGGTACACTATGGCTACACCTTC. The complete variable domain, with remaining parts taken from reference TRBV14 and TRBJ1-2, reads EAGVTQFPSHSVIEKGQTVTLRCDPISGHDNLYWYRRVMGKEIKFLLHFVKESKQDESGMPNNRFLAERTGGTYSTLKVQPAELEDSGVYFCASSQDGQVHYGYTFGSGTRLTVV.

The chain couples TRBV6-5 to TRBJ2-5; TRBD1 matches at 9 bases. The CDR3 consists of 12 residues. The germline V gene has CDR1 MNHEY and CDR2 SVGAGI. V dropped 9 bases and J dropped 5; count of bases not matched to a gene: 4. The CDR3 here is CASRTGVETQYF. The CDR3 region has the DNA TGTGCCAGTAGGACAGGGGTGGAGACCCAGTACTTC.

The genes are TRBV11-2 and TRBJ2-1; D gene uncertain. The CDR3 has 13 amino acids. Between the trimmed V and J ends, which lost 5 bases and 5 bases, there was a span of 10 bases. Germline CDR1 is SGHAT and CDR2 is FQNNGV. CDR3 region: CASSPRTNNEQFF. The CDR3 DNA reads TGTGCCAGCAGCCCCCGGACCAACAATGAGCAGTTCTTC.

The V gene is TRBV4-1, the J gene TRBJ2-5; D is unresolved. Trimming took off 1 base at V and 3 bases at J, with 3 bases between the two ends. This CDR3 is built from 12 residues. Germline loops: CDR1 MGHRA, CDR2 YSYEKL. CDR3 residues: CASSQGEETQYF. In DNA, the CDR3 is TGCGCCAGCAGCCAAGGCGAAGAGACCCAGTACTTC.

The rearrangement links TRBV7-8 to TRBJ2-3, with 8 bases lining up with TRBD2. V gave up 0 bases and J gave up 3 bases; unmatched junction bases: 5. CDR1 is SGHVS and CDR2 is FQNEAQ in the germline V gene. The CDR3 extends over 16 amino acids. The CDR3, as DNA: TGTGCCAGCAGCTTAGCCGCGGGGGGTGGAACAGATACGCAGTATTTT. Encoded protein: CASSLAAGGGTDTQYF.

This clone was seen a handful of times. The chain recombines TRBV21-1 with TRBJ1-1; the D segment call TRBD1 is taken from the table without a DNA check. TRBV21-1 is annotated as a pseudogene. This CDR3 is built from 13 residues. The CDR3 bases are TGTGCCAGCAGCGACAGGGGGAACACTGAAGCTTTCTTT. Translating gives CASSDRGNTEAFF.

The genes are TRBV30 and TRBJ2-3, with 11 bases lining up with TRBD1. There are 15 residues in the CDR3. Germline loops: CDR1 GTSNPN, CDR2 SVGIG (reference sequence). V lost 5 bases to trimming and J lost 8 bases; unmatched junction nucleotides: 12. CDR3 sequence (DNA): TGTGCCTGGGGCCGGGACAGGGGGGGAAGAGGTACGCAGTATTTT. This encodes CAWGRDRGGRGTQYF. Filled out from reference TRBV30 and TRBJ2-3, the complete variable domain reads SQTIHQWPATLVQPVGSPLSLECTVEGTSNPNLYWYRQAAGRGLQLLFYSVGIGQISSEVPQNLSASRPQDRQFILSSKKLLLSDSGFYLCAWGRDRGGRGTQYFGPGTRLTVL.

Note on this clone: Its ends do not fully match the called genes, so a read error is possible. The chain recombines TRBV9 with TRBJ2-7, with D perhaps matching TRBD1 or TRBD2 (5 bases each). The germline gives CDR1 SGDLS, CDR2 YYNGEE. The CDR3 runs to 15 residues. The CDR3 bases are TGTGCCAGCAGCGAAGGGACCTTACGGTCCTCCGAGCAGTACTTC. It encodes CASSEGTLRSSEQYF. The entire variable domain, with the rest obtained from reference TRBV9 and TRBJ2-7, is as follows: DSGVTQTPKHLITATGQRVTLRCSPRSGDLSVYWYQQSLDQGLQFLIQYYNGEERAKGNILERFSAQQFPDLHSELNLSSLELGDSALYFCASSEGTLRSSEQYFGPGTRLTVT.

The J gene is TRBJ1-5, the V gene TRBV29-1; D gene ambiguous. The CDR3 contains 12 residues. V was trimmed by 4 bases and J by 6 bases, leaving 10 bases between them. CDR1 SQVTM and CDR2 ANQGSEA come from the germline V gene. CDR3 DNA sequence: TGCAGCGTTGGTGACGGCGGTCAGCCCCAGCATTTT. Encoded protein: CSVGDGGQPQHF.

This chain joins TRBV29-1 and TRBJ1-2; possible D gene TRBD1, 5 bases. The germline V gene encodes CDR1 SQVTM and CDR2 ANQGSEA. V dropped 3 bases and J dropped 4 bases, with 12 bases sitting between them. CDR3 size: 13 residues. The DNA of the CDR3 is TGCAGCGTTGATATAGACAGAGGCTATGGCTACACCTTC. Its protein product is CSVDIDRGYGYTF.

The V and J genes are TRBV11-2 and TRBJ2-7; TRBD1 is a possible D gene (6 bases). The length of the CDR3 is 13 residues. Trimming removed 6 bases from V and 0 bases from J, with 9 bases in between. Germline CDR1 SGHAT, CDR2 FQNNGV. DNA for the CDR3: TGTGCCAGCAGTACGACAGGCTCCTACGAGCAGTACTTC. This codes for CASSTTGSYEQYF. The variable domain in full, with the rest retrieved from reference TRBV11-2 and TRBJ2-7, is EAGVAQSPRYKIIEKRQSVAFWCNPISGHATLYWYQQILGQGPKLLIQFQNNGVVDDSQLPKDRFSAERLKGVDSTLKIQPAKLEDSAVYLCASSTTGSYEQYFGPGTRLTVT.

The chain has TRBV7-8 and TRBJ1-5, with unresolved D. The CDR3 runs to 17 residues. The germline V gene encodes CDR1 SGHVS and CDR2 FQNEAQ. Trimming pared 3 bases from V and 0 bases from J, leaving 15 bases between. CDR3 region: CASSLYLRLYSNQPQHF. CDR3 bases: TGTGCCAGCAGCTTGTATCTCAGACTTTATAGCAATCAGCCCCAGCATTTT.

This clone came up a few times. V usage is TRBV6-1 and J usage is TRBJ2-5; 10 bases map to TRBD2. Unmatched junction bases numbered 6, after V lost 2 bases and J lost 6 bases. Germline CDR1 and CDR2: MNHNS and SASEGT. The CDR3 totals 15 residues. The CDR3 nucleotides read TGTGCCAGCAGTGAATTCCCTAGCGGGGGACAGACCCAGTACTTC. This translates into CASSEFPSGGQTQYF.

The chain joins TRBV5-1 to TRBJ2-2; a possible D gene is TRBD1 (5 bases). The CDR3 contains 13 residues. The ends were cut back, 7 bases at V and 1 base at J, with 8 bases in the middle. Germline V gene sequence: CDR1 SGHRS, CDR2 YFSETQ. CDR3 sequence: CASAGQNTGELFF. The CDR3, as DNA: TGCGCCAGCGCCGGACAGAACACCGGGGAGCTGTTTTTT.